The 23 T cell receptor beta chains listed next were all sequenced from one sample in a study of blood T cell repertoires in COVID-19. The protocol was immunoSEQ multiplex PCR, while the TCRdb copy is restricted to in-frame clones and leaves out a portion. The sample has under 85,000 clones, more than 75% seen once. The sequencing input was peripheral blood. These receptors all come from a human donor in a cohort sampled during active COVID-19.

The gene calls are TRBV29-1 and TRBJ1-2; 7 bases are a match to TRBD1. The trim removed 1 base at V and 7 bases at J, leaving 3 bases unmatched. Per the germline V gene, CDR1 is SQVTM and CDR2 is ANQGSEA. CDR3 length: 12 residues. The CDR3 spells CSVEGTGPGYTF. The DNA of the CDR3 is TGCAGCGTTGAAGGGACAGGCCCTGGCTACACCTTC.

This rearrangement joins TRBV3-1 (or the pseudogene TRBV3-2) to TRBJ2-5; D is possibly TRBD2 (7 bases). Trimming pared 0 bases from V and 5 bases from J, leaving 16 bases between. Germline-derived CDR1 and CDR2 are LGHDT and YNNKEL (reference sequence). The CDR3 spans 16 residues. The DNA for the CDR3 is TGTGCCAGCAGCCAAGAGGGGGCGGGGGCCCGGGAGACCCAGTACTTC. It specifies CASSQEGAGARETQYF.

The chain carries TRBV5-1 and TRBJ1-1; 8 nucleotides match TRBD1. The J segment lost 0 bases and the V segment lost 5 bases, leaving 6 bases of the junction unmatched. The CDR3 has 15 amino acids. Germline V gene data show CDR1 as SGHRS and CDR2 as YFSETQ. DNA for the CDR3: TGCGCCAGCAGGGGGCCAGGGGGCATGAACACTGAAGCTTTCTTT. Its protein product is CASRGPGGMNTEAFF.

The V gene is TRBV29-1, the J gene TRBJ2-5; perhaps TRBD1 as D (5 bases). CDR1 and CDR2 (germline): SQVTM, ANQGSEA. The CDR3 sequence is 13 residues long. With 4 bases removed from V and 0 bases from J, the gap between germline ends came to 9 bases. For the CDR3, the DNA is TGCAGCGTTGTTGGCAGGGACCAAGAGACCCAGTACTTC. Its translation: CSVVGRDQETQYF. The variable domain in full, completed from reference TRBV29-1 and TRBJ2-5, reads SAVISQKPSRDICQRGTSLTIQCQVDSQVTMMFWYRQQPGQSLTLIATANQGSEATYESGFVIDKFPISRPNLTFSTLTVSNMSPEDSSIYLCSVVGRDQETQYFGPGTRLLVL.

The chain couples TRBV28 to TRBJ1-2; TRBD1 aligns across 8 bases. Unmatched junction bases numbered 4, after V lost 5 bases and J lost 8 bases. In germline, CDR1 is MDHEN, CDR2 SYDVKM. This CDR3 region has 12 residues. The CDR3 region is CASSQGARGYTF. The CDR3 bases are TGTGCCAGCAGTCAGGGGGCCCGGGGCTACACCTTC.

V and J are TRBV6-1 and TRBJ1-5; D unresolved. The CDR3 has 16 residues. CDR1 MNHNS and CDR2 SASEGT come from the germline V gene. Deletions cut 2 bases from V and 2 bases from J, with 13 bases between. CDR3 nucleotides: TGTGCCAGCAGTGAATGGGAGACGTCGGGCAATCAGCCCCAGCATTTT. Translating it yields CASSEWETSGNQPQHF.

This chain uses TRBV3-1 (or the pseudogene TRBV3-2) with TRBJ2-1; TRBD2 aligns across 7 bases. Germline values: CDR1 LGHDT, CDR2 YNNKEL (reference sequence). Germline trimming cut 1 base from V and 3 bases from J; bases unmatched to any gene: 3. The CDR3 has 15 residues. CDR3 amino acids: CASSQGEGDYNEQFF. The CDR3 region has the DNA TGTGCCAGCAGCCAAGGGGAGGGAGACTACAATGAGCAGTTCTTC.

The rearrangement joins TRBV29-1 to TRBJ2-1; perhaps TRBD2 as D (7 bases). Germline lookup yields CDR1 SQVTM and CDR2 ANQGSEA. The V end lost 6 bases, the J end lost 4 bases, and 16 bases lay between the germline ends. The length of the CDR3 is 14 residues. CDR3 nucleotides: TGCAGCGTGGCTGGGGGGGCCTCATACAATGAGCAGTTCTTC. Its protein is CSVAGGASYNEQFF.

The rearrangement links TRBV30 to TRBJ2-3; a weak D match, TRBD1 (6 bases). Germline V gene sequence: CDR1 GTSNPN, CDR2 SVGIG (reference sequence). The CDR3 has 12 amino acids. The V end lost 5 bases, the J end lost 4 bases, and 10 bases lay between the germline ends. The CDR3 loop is CAWGTTADTQYF. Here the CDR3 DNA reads TGTGCCTGGGGGACAACGGCAGATACGCAGTATTTT. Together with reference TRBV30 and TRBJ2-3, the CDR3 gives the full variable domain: SQTIHQWPATLVQPVGSPLSLECTVEGTSNPNLYWYRQAAGRGLQLLFYSVGIGQISSEVPQNLSASRPQDRQFILSSKKLLLSDSGFYLCAWGTTADTQYFGPGTRLTVL.

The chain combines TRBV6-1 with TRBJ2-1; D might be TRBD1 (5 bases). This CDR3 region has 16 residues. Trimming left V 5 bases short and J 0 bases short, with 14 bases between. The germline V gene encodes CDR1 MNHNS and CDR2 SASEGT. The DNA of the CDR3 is TGTGCCAGCAGTCAAGACAGTGCCAGCTCCTACAATGAGCAGTTCTTC. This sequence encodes CASSQDSASSYNEQFF.

CDR3 loop: CASRLPGGREQFF. DNA for the CDR3: TGTGCCAGCAGGCTGCCGGGGGGCAGGGAGCAGTTCTTC. This chain links TRBV28 with TRBJ2-1; D might be TRBD2 (7 bases). The CDR3 has 13 residues. Trimming took 6 bases from V and 10 from J, leaving 16 bases between them. Per germline, CDR1 MDHEN and CDR2 SYDVKM.

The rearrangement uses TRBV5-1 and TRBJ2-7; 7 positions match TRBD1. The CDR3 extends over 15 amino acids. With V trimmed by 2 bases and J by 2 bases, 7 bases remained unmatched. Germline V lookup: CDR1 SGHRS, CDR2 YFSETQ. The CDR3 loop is CASSFTTGLAYEQYF. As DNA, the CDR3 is TGCGCCAGCAGCTTTACGACAGGGTTGGCCTACGAGCAGTACTTC. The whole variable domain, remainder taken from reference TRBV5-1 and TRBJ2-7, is KAGVTQTPRYLIKTRGQQVTLSCSPISGHRSVSWYQQTPGQGLQFLFEYFSETQRNKGNFPGRFSGRQFSNSRSEMNVSTLELGDSALYLCASSFTTGLAYEQYFGPGTRLTVT.

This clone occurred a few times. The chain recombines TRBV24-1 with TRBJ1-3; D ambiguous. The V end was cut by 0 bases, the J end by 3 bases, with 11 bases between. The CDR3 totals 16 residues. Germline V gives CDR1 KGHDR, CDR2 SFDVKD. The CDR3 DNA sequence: TGTGCCACCAGTGATTTGAAGGCAACGGGTGGAAACACCATATATTTT. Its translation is CATSDLKATGGNTIYF.

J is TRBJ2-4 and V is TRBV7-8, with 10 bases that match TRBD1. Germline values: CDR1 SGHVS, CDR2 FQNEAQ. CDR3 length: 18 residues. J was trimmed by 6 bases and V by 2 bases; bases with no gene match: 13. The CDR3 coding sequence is TGTGCCAGCAGCTTACCGCAGACAGGGGGCGGATTAGGAAACATTCAGTACTTC. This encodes CASSLPQTGGGLGNIQYF.

CDR3 sequence reads: CASSLDYRDRNTGELFF. The CDR3 DNA reads TGTGCCAGCAGCTTGGACTACCGGGACAGGAACACCGGGGAGCTGTTTTTT. The chain combines TRBV5-4 with TRBJ2-2; 7 nucleotides agree with TRBD1. With V trimmed by 0 bases and J by 1 base, 6 bases remained unmatched. The CDR3 is made up of 17 amino acids. Germline values: CDR1 SGHNT, CDR2 YYREEE (reference sequence).

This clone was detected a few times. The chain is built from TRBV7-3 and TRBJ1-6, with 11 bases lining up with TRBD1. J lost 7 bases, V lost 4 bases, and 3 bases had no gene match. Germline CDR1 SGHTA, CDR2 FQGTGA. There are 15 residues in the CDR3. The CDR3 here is CASSWTGGANSPLHF. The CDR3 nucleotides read TGTGCCAGCAGCTGGACAGGGGGCGCCAATTCACCCCTCCACTTT.

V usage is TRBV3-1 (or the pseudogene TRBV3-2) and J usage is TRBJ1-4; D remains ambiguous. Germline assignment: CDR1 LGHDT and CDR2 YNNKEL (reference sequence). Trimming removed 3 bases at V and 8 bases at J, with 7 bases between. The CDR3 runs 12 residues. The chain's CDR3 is CASSQRLEKLFF. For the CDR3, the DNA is TGTGCCAGCAGCCAGAGACTAGAAAAACTGTTTTTT.

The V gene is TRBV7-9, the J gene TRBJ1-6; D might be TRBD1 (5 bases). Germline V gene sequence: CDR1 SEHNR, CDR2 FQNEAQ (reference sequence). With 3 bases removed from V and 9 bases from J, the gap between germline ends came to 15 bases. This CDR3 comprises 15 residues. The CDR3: CASSLAGPVTSPLHF. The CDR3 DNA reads TGTGCCAGCAGCTTGGCAGGGCCCGTTACTTCACCCCTCCACTTT. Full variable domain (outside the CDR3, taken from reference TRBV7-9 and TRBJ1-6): DTGVSQNPRHKITKRGQNVTFRCDPISEHNRLYWYRQTLGQGPEFLTYFQNEAQLEKSRLLSDRFSAERPKGSFSTLEIQRTEQGDSAMYLCASSLAGPVTSPLHFGNGTRLTVT.

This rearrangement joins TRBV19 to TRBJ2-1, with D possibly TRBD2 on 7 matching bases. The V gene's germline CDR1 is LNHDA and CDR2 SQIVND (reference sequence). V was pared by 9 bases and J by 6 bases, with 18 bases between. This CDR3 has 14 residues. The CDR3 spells CASLPAGALNEQFF. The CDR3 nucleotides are TGTGCCAGCCTCCCCGCGGGGGCCCTCAATGAGCAGTTCTTC.

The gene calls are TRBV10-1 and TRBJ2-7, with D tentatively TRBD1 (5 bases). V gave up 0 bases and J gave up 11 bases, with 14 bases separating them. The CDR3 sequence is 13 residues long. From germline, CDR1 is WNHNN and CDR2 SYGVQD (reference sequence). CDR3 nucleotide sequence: TGCGCCAGCAGTGAGTCAATTGGACAAGTCAAGTACTTC. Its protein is CASSESIGQVKYF.

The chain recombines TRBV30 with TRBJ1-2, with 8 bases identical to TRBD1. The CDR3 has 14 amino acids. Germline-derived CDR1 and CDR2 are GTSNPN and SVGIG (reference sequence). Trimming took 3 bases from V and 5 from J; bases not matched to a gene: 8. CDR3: CAWSADRGNYGYTF. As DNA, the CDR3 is TGTGCCTGGAGCGCTGACAGGGGAAATTATGGCTACACCTTC.

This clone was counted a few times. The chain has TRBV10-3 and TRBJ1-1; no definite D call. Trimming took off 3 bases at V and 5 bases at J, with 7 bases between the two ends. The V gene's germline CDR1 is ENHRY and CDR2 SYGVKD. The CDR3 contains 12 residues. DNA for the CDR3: TGTGCCATCAGTGACCTCGAGACTGAAGCTTTCTTT. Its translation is CAISDLETEAFF.

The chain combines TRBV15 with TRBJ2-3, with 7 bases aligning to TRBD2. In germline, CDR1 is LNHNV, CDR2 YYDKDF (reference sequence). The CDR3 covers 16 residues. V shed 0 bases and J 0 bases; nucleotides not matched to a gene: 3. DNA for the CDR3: TGTGCCACCAGCAGAGATCAGGGACTAAGCACAGATACGCAGTATTTT. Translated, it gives CATSRDQGLSTDTQYF. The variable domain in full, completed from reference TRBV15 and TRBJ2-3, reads DAMVIQNPRYQVTQFGKPVTLSCSQTLNHNVMYWYQQKSSQAPKLLFHYYDKDFNNEADTPDNFQSRRPNTSFCFLDIRSPGLGDTAMYLCATSRDQGLSTDTQYFGPGTRLTVL.